These 18 T cell receptor beta chains share one sample of origin, sequenced in a study of human T cells and chemical hapten exposure. TCRdb re-called the RACE reads through MiXCR, storing one row per CDR3 protein. The sample shows tens of thousands of distinct CDR3 sequences, under 12% of them seen only once. The time point denotes: pre-sensitization, week 0. The treatment here: therapeutic diphenylcyclopropenone sensitization with weekly scalp DPC. Sequences were derived from whole blood, sampled in connection with sensitization to the hapten diphenylcyclopropenone (DPC). The origin of the receptors is a young man with alopecia areata. Some clones in this sample may be carry-over from other donors' samples.

This clonotype has ten or more counts. This chain joins TRBV29-1 and TRBJ1-2; TRBD1 is a possible D gene (6 bases). The CDR3 has 10 amino acids. CDR1 is SQVTM and CDR2 is ANQGSEA in the germline V gene. V was pared by 3 bases and J by 10 bases, with 9 bases between. The chain's CDR3 is CSVETGAYTF. The CDR3 nucleotides are TGCAGCGTTGAGACGGGGGCCTACACCTTC.

The CDR3 region is CASSQDLALRDYTF. CDR3 DNA: TGTGCCAGCAGCCAAGATTTGGCCCTGCGTGACTACACCTTC. The chain employs TRBV3-1 and TRBJ1-2; D gene unclear. The V and J ends lost 0 bases and 10 bases respectively, with 15 bases between them. This CDR3 region has 14 residues. Germline V gene data show CDR1 as LGHDT and CDR2 as YNNKEL (reference sequence).

This clonotype was recorded many times. The genes are TRBV18 and TRBJ1-1, with D maybe TRBD1 (5 bases). The V gene's germline CDR1 is KGHSH and CDR2 LQKENI. The CDR3 totals 16 residues. V gave up 4 bases and J gave up 1 base, with 16 bases separating them. The CDR3 sequence: CASSQGLGMKNTEAFF. Written as DNA, the CDR3 is TGTGCCAGCTCACAGGGGTTAGGGATGAAGAACACTGAAGCTTTCTTT. The entire variable domain, with the rest obtained from reference TRBV18 and TRBJ1-1, is as follows: NAGVMQNPRHLVRRRGQEARLRCSPMKGHSHVYWYRQLPEEGLKFMVYLQKENIIDESGMPKERFSAEFPKEGPSILRIQQVVRGDSAAYFCASSQGLGMKNTEAFFGQGTRLTVV.

The chain employs TRBV27 and TRBJ2-7; the D call may be TRBD1 or TRBD2 (5 bases each). In germline, CDR1 is MNHEY, CDR2 SMNVEV (reference sequence). The CDR3 totals 14 residues. V dropped 4 bases and J dropped 1 base, with 11 bases sitting between them. CDR3 sequence: CASSSRDGSYEQYF. In nucleotides, the CDR3 is TGTGCCAGCAGTTCTCGGGACGGATCCTACGAGCAGTACTTC.

This clonotype showed up many times. This chain links TRBV20-1 with TRBJ2-7, with 9 bases fitting TRBD1. Germline trimming cut 5 bases from V and 6 bases from J; bases unmatched to any gene: 14. CDR1 is DFQATT, CDR2 SNEGSKA, per germline (reference sequence). This CDR3 has 15 residues. The CDR3 loop reads CSAHGAGQGSAEQYF. In nucleotides, the CDR3 is TGCAGTGCTCATGGCGCGGGACAGGGTTCCGCCGAGCAGTACTTC.

The chain is built from TRBV7-3 and TRBJ2-1; 9 bases match TRBD2. Germline CDR1 and CDR2: SGHTA and FQGTGA. This CDR3 is 16 amino acids long. Trimming at V came to 2 bases and at J to 6 bases, leaving 8 bases not matched to a gene. CDR3 DNA sequence: TGTGCCAGCAGCTTATCGACCGGGACTAGCCCCAATGAGCAGTTCTTC. The encoded protein is CASSLSTGTSPNEQFF.

This clonotype was counted between two and nine times. The chain employs TRBV6-5 and TRBJ2-1; 7 positions agree with TRBD1. With V trimmed by 2 bases and J by 0 bases, 4 bases remained unmatched. Germline V gene lookup returns CDR1 MNHEY and CDR2 SVGAGI. The CDR3 contains 16 residues. In nucleotides, the CDR3 is TGTGCCAGCAGTTACGCGCGACAGGGCTCCTACAATGAGCAGTTCTTC. Its protein product is CASSYARQGSYNEQFF.

This clonotype was seen only once. This could be a read error, since a much larger clone is one nucleotide away. This chain links TRBV7-9 with TRBJ1-4, with 10 bases aligning to TRBD1. The CDR3 totals 14 residues. Trimming cost V 4 bases and J 8 bases; bases outside gene matches: 4. Germline V gene data show CDR1 as SEHNR and CDR2 as FQNEAQ (reference sequence). The CDR3 here is CASSSGQGHEKLFF. Written as DNA, the CDR3 is TGTGCCAGCAGCTCGGGACAGGGGCACGAAAAACTGTTTTTT.

This clonotype was seen more than once but under ten times. The genes are TRBV10-3 and TRBJ1-2; tentatively, D is TRBD1 (6 bases). V lost 8 bases and J lost 8, with 15 bases in between. Germline CDR1 ENHRY, CDR2 SYGVKD. The CDR3 runs 12 residues. CDR3 amino acids: CAIQGTTEGYTF. CDR3 DNA: TGTGCCATCCAGGGGACAACCGAGGGCTACACCTTC.

The sample holds many counts of this clonotype. V and J are TRBV25-1 and TRBJ1-1; unclear D gene. The germline V gene encodes CDR1 MGHDK and CDR2 SYGVNS. CDR3 length: 13 amino acids. The CDR3: CAASSLMNTEAFF. In nucleotides, the CDR3 is TGTGCTGCGTCCTCCCTCATGAACACTGAAGCTTTCTTT.

This chain links TRBV19 with TRBJ1-4; 9 bases line up with TRBD1. Germline V lookup: CDR1 LNHDA, CDR2 SQIVND (reference sequence). J lost 11 bases, V lost 9 bases, and 4 bases had no gene match. This CDR3 region has 11 residues. The CDR3 here is CASRTGGKLFF. The DNA for the CDR3 is TGTGCCAGCCGTACAGGGGGCAAACTGTTTTTT. Filled out from reference TRBV19 and TRBJ1-4, the complete variable domain reads DGGITQSPKYLFRKEGQNVTLSCEQNLNHDAMYWYRQDPGQGLRLIYYSQIVNDFQKGDIAEGYSVSREKKESFPLTVTSAQKNPTAFYLCASRTGGKLFFGSGTQLSVL.

The genes are TRBV20-1 and TRBJ2-2; TRBD2 is a possible D gene (5 bases). Germline assignment: CDR1 DFQATT and CDR2 SNEGSKA (reference sequence). Trimming shortened V by 0 bases and J by 4 bases, and 9 bases separated the two germline ends. The CDR3 covers 14 residues. The CDR3 region has the DNA TGCAGTGCTAGAGATGGAGGTGCCACCGGGGAGCTGTTTTTT. Translating it yields CSARDGGATGELFF.

Note on this clonotype: This may be a read error: a much more frequent sequence differs by one nucleotide. V gene TRBV5-1 combines with J gene TRBJ2-2; possible D gene TRBD1, 6 bases. This CDR3 is built from 17 residues. V was trimmed by 4 bases and J by 4 bases, leaving 20 bases between them. Germline CDR1 and CDR2: SGHRS and YFSETQ. The CDR3 coding sequence is TGCGCCAGCAGCCGCGGAGACAGGCGATCGAGCACCGGGGAGCTGTTTTTT. Its translation is CASSRGDRRSSTGELFF.

The chain combines TRBV4-3 with TRBJ1-4, with D tentatively TRBD1 (5 bases). The length of the CDR3 is 15 residues. V was clipped by 0 bases and J by 7 bases, with 12 bases between them. Germline lookup yields CDR1 LGHNA and CDR2 YSLEER. CDR3 in DNA: TGCGCCAGCAGCCAAGATCGGGGGGAGACTGAAAAACTGTTTTTT. Translated, it gives CASSQDRGETEKLFF.

There are many counts of this clonotype. This chain connects TRBV7-8 to TRBJ1-3, with D uncertain. CDR3 length: 17 amino acids. Trimming removed 5 bases from V and 3 bases from J, with 20 bases in between. Germline V CDR1 and CDR2: SGHVS, FQNEAQ. The CDR3 spells CASSQGRFLGRGNTIYF. In DNA form, the CDR3 reads TGTGCCAGCAGCCAAGGCCGCTTTTTAGGTCGTGGAAACACCATATATTTT.

This clonotype was counted only a few times. This chain joins TRBV3-1 and TRBJ1-5; D remains ambiguous. The CDR3 is made up of 12 amino acids. Trimming removed 6 bases from V and 7 bases from J, with 10 bases in between. Germline-derived CDR1 and CDR2 are LGHDT and YNNKEL (reference sequence). The CDR3 loop is CASSRKGQPQHF. CDR3 nucleotides: TGTGCCAGCAGTCGGAAAGGACAGCCCCAGCATTTT.

This clonotype was seen only a few times. The chain employs TRBV18 and TRBJ2-1; no firm D call. Germline values: CDR1 KGHSH, CDR2 LQKENI. CDR3 length: 17 residues. V lost 0 bases and J 6 bases, leaving 18 bases between the germline ends. DNA of the CDR3: TGTGCCAGCTCACCACCGGTCACGCAGGATGATTTCAATGAGCAGTTCTTC. Translation: CASSPPVTQDDFNEQFF.

The sample holds a few counts of this clonotype. This chain links TRBV12-3 or TRBV12-4 with TRBJ2-7; a possible D gene is TRBD2 (5 bases). This CDR3 has 16 amino acids. V was clipped by 1 base and J by 0 bases, with 13 bases between them. The CDR3 sequence is CASSLESGESSYEQYV. In nucleotides, the CDR3 is TGTGCCAGCAGTTTAGAGTCCGGGGAAAGCTCCTACGAGCAGTACGTC.